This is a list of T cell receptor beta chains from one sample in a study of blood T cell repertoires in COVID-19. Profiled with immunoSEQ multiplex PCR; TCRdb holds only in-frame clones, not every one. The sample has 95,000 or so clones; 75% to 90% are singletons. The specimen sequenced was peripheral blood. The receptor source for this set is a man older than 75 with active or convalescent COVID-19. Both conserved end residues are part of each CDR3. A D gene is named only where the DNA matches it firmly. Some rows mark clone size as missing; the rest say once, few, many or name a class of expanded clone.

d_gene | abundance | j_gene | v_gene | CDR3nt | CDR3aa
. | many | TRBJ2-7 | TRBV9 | TGTGCCAGCAGCGAACAGGGTTTGCCCTACGAGCAGTACTTC | CASSEQGLPYEQYF
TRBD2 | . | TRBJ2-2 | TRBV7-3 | TGTGCCAGCAGCTTATCTAGCGGGAGTGCGACCACCGGGGAGCTGTTTTTT | CASSLSSGSATTGELFF
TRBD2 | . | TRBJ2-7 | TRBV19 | TGTGCCAGTAGTCCCGGACGACTAGCGGGAGCTCGGAGGGTCTACGAGCAGTACTTC | CASSPGRLAGARRVYEQYF
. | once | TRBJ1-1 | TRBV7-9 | TGTGCCAGCAGCCCCCGGTCTGAAGCTTTCTTT | CASSPRSEAFF
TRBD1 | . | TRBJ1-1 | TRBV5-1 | TGCGCCAGCAGAACCGGGACAGGGGGCATGAACACTGAAGCTTTCTTT | CASRTGTGGMNTEAFF
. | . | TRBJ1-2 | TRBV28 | TGTGCCAGCAGTACCGACAGCGCCCTTAACTATGGCTACACCTTC | CASSTDSALNYGYTF
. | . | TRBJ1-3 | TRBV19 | TGTGCCAGTAGTATTTATGCAGGTAACTCTGGAAACACCATATATTTT | CASSIYAGNSGNTIYF
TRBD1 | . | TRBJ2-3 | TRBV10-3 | TGTGCCATCAGTGGACAGGGGGCCCGGGCAGATACGCAGTATTTT | CAISGQGARADTQYF
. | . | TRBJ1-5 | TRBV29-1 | TGCAGCGTTGAAGGCACAGGGCATAATCAGCCCCAGCATTTT | CSVEGTGHNQPQHF
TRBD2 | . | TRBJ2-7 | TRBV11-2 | TGTGCCAGCAGCTTAAACGTAGCGGGGGTCTCCTCCTACGAGCAGTACTTC | CASSLNVAGVSSYEQYF
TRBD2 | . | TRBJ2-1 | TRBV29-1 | TGCAGCGTTGATTCTAGCGGGAGAAAGGAGCAGTTCTTC | CSVDSSGRKEQFF
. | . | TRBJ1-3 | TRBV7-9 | TGTGCCAGCAGCTTAGCGTACTCGAGCTCTGGAAACACCATATATTTT | CASSLAYSSSGNTIYF
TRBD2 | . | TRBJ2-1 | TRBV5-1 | TGCGCCAGCAGCCCCCGGGGGGAGTCGGCCTACAATGAGCAGTTCTTC | CASSPRGESAYNEQFF
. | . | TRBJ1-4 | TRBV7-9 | TGTGCCAGCAGCTTGCCCCGGGACAACGAAAAACTGTTTTTT | CASSLPRDNEKLFF
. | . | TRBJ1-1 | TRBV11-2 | TGTGCCAGCAGCTTAGATGCAGTTTTCACAGGCGGAGCTTTCTTT | CASSLDAVFTGGAFF
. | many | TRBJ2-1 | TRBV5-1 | TGCGCCAGCAGATCTATATCGCCGGACAGACAAATCTACAATGAGCAGTTCTTC | CASRSISPDRQIYNEQFF
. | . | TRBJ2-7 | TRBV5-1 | TGCGCCAGCAGCTTGGAGGCAGGATCCTACGAGCAGTACTTC | CASSLEAGSYEQYF
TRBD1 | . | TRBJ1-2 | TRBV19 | TGTGCCAGTAGTCCATTAGGGACAGGCTCCTATGGCTACACCTTC | CASSPLGTGSYGYTF
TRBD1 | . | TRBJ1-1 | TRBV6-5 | TGTGCCAGCAGAAAGACAGGGGGTGCTGAAGCTTTCTTT | CASRKTGGAEAFF
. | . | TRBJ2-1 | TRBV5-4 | TGTGCCAGCAGCTCCCACACCGACTCCTACAATGAGCAGTTCTTC | CASSSHTDSYNEQFF
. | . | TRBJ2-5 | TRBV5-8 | TGTGCCAGCAGGGTTCGGGGGGCCGAGACCCAGTACTTC | CASRVRGAETQYF
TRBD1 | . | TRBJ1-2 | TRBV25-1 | TGTGCCAGCGGACAACAGGGGAGACATGGCTACACCTTC | CASGQQGRHGYTF
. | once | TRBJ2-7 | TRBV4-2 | TGTGCCAGCAGCCTCTCAGGGACTGGCTCCTACGAGCAGTACTTC | CASSLSGTGSYEQYF
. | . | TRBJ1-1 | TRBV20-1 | TGCAGTGCTAGGGGACTCTCTGAAGCTTTCTTT | CSARGLSEAFF
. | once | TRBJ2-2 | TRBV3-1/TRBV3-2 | TGTGCCAGCAGCCATGGCGGGATAGAGACCGGGGAGCTGTTTTTT | CASSHGGIETGELFF
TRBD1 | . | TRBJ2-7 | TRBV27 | TGTGCCAGCAGTAAGGGACAGGTGGGGTACGAGCAGTACTTC | CASSKGQVGYEQYF
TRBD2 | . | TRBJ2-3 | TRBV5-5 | TGTGCCAGCAGCGCCGCCCCCGGGACTAGTGGCACAGATACGCAGTATTTT | CASSAAPGTSGTDTQYF
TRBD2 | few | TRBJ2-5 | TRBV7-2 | TGTGCCAGCAGCTTAGCGGGCGGGAGAGAGACCCAGTACTTC | CASSLAGGRETQYF
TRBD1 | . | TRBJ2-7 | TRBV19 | TGTGCCAGTAGTATGACAGGGGGCCAGAGCCCCTACGAGCAGTACTTC | CASSMTGGQSPYEQYF
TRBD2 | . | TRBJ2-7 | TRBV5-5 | TGTGCCAGCAGCTCAGGTAGAGACTGGACTAGCGGATCCTACGAGCAGTACTTC | CASSSGRDWTSGSYEQYF
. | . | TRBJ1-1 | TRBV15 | TGTGCCACCAGCAGAGATGTCGGGTACACTGAAGCTTTCTTT | CATSRDVGYTEAFF
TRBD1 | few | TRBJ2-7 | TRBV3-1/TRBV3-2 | TGTGCCAGCAGCCTTACAGGGGGTATCGACGAGCAGTACTTC | CASSLTGGIDEQYF
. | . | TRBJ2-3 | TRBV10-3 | TGTGCCATCAGTGAGTCGGGGGGTTCTACTACAGATACGCAGTATTTT | CAISESGGSTTDTQYF
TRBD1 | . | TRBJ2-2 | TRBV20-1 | TGCAGTGCTAGTCTAAACACAGGGGGCGACACCGGGGAGCTGTTTTTT | CSASLNTGGDTGELFF
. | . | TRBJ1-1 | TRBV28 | TGTGCCAGCAGTTTCTTCTCAGATACAAAGAACACTGAAGCTTTCTTT | CASSFFSDTKNTEAFF
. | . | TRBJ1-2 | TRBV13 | TGTGCCAGCAGCTTAGGCCGATGGCAGGGATACTATGGCTACACCTTC | CASSLGRWQGYYGYTF
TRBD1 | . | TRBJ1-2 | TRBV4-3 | TGCGCCAGCAGCCAAGTCCAGGGGGCTTATTATGGCTACACCTTC | CASSQVQGAYYGYTF
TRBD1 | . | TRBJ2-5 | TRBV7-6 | TGTGCCAGCAGCTTAGGACCGGGACAGGGAGGTGAGACCCAGTACTTC | CASSLGPGQGGETQYF
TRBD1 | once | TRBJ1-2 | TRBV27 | TGTGCCAGCAGTTTCCATCCCGGGACAGGGGACTATGGCTACACCTTC | CASSFHPGTGDYGYTF
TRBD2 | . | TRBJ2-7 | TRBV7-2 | TGTGCCAGCAGCAAAGGGACTAGCGGGTCTGAGCAGTACTTC | CASSKGTSGSEQYF